This TCR beta chain derives from a study of technical replicates of blood from a few donors. The table came from immunoSEQ multiplex PCR; TCRdb's copy has only in-frame clones and leaves some out. This sample has just under 60,000 clones, with around 96% found just once. The CDR3 runs 18 residues. Losses at the gene ends were 5 bases for V and 0 bases for J; bases not matched to a gene: 11. Germline V lookup: CDR1 SGHTA, CDR2 FQGNSA. The V and J genes are TRBV7-2 and TRBJ2-1, with 9 bases fitting TRBD1. The sequencing sample was made of PBMCs. The clonotype comes from a human donor in good health. Some clones in this sample may be carry-over from other donors' samples. The CDR3 sequence is CASSRPQQGAGSYNEQFF. The CDR3 DNA reads as TGTGCCAGCAGCCGCCCCCAACAGGGGGCCGGCTCCTACAATGAGCAGTTCTTC.